One sample yielded the 3 T cell receptor beta chains listed below, sequenced in a study of regulatory T cells in long-lasting Graves disease. Time point defined: newly diagnosed GD, antithyroid drugs for less than 3 months. From PBMCs, RNA was extracted and then used to make the TCR library. Arm-PCR of CDR3 regions with iRepertoire HTBI primers generated TCR beta libraries. MiXCR was run by TCRdb on the multiplex PCR reads, yielding one entry per CDR3 protein. The data show roughly 500,000 distinct CDR3 sequences, with about 11% seen just once and approximately 9% held by the top ten. The same sample was also used in a study of T cells in Graves' hyperthyroidism and ophthalmopathy.

The input for sequencing was peripheral blood mononuclear cells (PBMCs), taken at new diagnosis, from a patient treated with antithyroid drugs. Receptor source: a woman in her thirties with Graves disease.

Many counts were recorded for this clonotype. V is TRBV11-2 and J is TRBJ1-1; the D is unclear. This CDR3 comprises 13 residues. The ends were cut back, 3 bases at V and 6 bases at J, with 11 bases in the middle. Germline CDR1 SGHAT, CDR2 FQNNGV. Here the CDR3 reads CASSFRGFPEAFF. The CDR3 nucleotides read TGTGCCAGCAGCTTTCGAGGGTTTCCTGAAGCTTTCTTT.

This clonotype was counted at least ten times. This chain joins TRBV2 and TRBJ2-5; unclear D gene. This CDR3 contains 14 residues. Germline-derived CDR1 and CDR2 are SNHLY and FYNNEI. The V gene lost 3 bases and the J gene lost 6 bases, with 14 bases spanning the gap. Here the CDR3 DNA reads TGTGCCAGCAGTGATAGGACGCTTTATCAGACCCAGTACTTC. It codes for CASSDRTLYQTQYF.

This clonotype has at least ten counts. This chain links TRBV7-9 with TRBJ1-1; D possibly corresponds to TRBD1 (6 bases). Germline CDR1 is SEHNR and CDR2 is FQNEAQ (reference sequence). The CDR3 is 16 amino acids. Trimming took 2 bases from V and 0 from J, leaving 13 bases between them. CDR3 DNA: TGTGCCAGCAGCTTATCCCCCGGGACAATGAACACTGAAGCTTTCTTT. It codes for CASSLSPGTMNTEAFF.